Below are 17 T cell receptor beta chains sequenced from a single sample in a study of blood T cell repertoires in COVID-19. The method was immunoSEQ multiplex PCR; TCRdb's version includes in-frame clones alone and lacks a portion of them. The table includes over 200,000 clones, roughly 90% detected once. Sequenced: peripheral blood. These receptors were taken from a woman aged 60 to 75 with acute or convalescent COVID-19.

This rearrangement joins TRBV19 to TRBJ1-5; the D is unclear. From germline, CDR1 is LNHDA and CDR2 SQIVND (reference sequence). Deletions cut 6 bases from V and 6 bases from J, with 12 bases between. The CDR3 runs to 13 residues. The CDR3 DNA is TGTGCCAGTAGGTTCGGGTTGAGTCAGCCCCAGCATTTT. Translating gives CASRFGLSQPQHF. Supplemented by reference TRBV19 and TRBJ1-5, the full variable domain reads DGGITQSPKYLFRKEGQNVTLSCEQNLNHDAMYWYRQDPGQGLRLIYYSQIVNDFQKGDIAEGYSVSREKKESFPLTVTSAQKNPTAFYLCASRFGLSQPQHFGDGTRLSIL.

The CDR3 loop is CASSFGAGAGRRFYEQYF. The CDR3 DNA follows: TGTGCCAGCAGCTTCGGGGCCGGAGCCGGGAGAAGGTTTTACGAGCAGTACTTC. The gene calls are TRBV7-8 and TRBJ2-7, with D possibly TRBD2 on 6 matching bases. Trimming cost V 3 bases and J 4 bases, with 25 bases left between them. CDR3 length equals 18 residues. Germline CDR1 is SGHVS and CDR2 is FQNEAQ.

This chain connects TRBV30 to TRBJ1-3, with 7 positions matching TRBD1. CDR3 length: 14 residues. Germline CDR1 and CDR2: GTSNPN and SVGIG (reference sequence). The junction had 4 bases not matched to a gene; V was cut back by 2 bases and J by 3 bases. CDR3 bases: TGTGCCTGGAGTAGGGACAGACTTGGAAACACCATATATTTT. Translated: CAWSRDRLGNTIYF.

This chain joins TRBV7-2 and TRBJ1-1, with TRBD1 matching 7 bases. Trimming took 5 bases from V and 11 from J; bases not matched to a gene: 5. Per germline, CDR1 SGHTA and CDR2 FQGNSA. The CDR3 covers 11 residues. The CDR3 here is CASSKQGRAFF. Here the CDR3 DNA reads TGTGCCAGCAGCAAACAGGGGCGGGCTTTCTTT. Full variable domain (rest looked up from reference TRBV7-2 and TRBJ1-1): GAGVSQSPSNKVTEKGKDVELRCDPISGHTALYWYRQSLGQGLEFLIYFQGNSAPDKSGLPSDRFSAERTGGSVSTLTIQRTQQEDSAVYLCASSKQGRAFFGQGTRLTVV.

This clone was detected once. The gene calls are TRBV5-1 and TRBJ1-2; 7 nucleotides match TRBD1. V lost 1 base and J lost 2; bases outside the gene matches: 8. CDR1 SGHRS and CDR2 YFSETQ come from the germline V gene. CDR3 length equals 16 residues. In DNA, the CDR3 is TGCGCCAGCAGCTTGTCGGTCCTGACAGGGAACTATGGCTACACCTTC. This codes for CASSLSVLTGNYGYTF.

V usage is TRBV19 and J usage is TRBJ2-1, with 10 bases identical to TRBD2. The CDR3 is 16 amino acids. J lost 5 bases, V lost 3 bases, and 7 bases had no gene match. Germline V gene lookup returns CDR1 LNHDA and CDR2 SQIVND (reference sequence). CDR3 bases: TGTGCCAGTAGTATGGGTAGCGGGAGGTGGAACAATGAGCAGTTCTTC. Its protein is CASSMGSGRWNNEQFF.

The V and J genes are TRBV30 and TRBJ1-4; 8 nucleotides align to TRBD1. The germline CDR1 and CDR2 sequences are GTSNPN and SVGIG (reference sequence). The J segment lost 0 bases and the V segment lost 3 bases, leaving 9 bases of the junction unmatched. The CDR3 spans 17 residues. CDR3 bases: TGTGCCTGGAGGCCAAGGACAGGGATTGCAACTAATGAAAAACTGTTTTTT. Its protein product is CAWRPRTGIATNEKLFF. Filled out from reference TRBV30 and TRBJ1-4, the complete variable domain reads SQTIHQWPATLVQPVGSPLSLECTVEGTSNPNLYWYRQAAGRGLQLLFYSVGIGQISSEVPQNLSASRPQDRQFILSSKKLLLSDSGFYLCAWRPRTGIATNEKLFFGSGTQLSVL.

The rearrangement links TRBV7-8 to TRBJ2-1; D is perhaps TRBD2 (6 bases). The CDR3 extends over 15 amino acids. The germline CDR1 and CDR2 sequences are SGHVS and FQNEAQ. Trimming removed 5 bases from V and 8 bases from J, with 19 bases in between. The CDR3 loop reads CASSRRLSGLDEQFF. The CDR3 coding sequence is TGTGCCAGCAGCCGCAGACTTAGCGGTTTGGATGAGCAGTTCTTC.

This CDR3 is CASSMQSGGGSNEQFF. CDR3 in DNA: TGTGCCAGTAGTATGCAATCGGGCGGGGGGAGTAATGAGCAGTTCTTC. The V gene is TRBV19, the J gene TRBJ2-1; 8 nucleotides line up with TRBD2. CDR3 size: 16 residues. The germline V gene encodes CDR1 LNHDA and CDR2 SQIVND (reference sequence). Losses at the gene ends were 3 bases for V and 7 bases for J; bases not matched to a gene: 11. Full variable domain (missing parts from reference TRBV19 and TRBJ2-1): DGGITQSPKYLFRKEGQNVTLSCEQNLNHDAMYWYRQDPGQGLRLIYYSQIVNDFQKGDIAEGYSVSREKKESFPLTVTSAQKNPTAFYLCASSMQSGGGSNEQFFGPGTRLTVL.

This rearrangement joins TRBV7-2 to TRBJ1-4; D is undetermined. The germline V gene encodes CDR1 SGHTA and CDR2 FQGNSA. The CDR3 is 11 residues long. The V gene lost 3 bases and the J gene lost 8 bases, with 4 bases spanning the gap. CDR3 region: CASSLREKLFF. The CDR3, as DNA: TGTGCCAGCAGCTTGCGGGAAAAACTGTTTTTT.

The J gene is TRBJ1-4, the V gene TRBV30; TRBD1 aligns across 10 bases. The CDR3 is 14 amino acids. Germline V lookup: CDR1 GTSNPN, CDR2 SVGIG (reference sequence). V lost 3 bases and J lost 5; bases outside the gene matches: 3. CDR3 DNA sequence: TGTGCCTGGAGGGACAGGGGGAAGAATGAAAAACTGTTTTTT. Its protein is CAWRDRGKNEKLFF.

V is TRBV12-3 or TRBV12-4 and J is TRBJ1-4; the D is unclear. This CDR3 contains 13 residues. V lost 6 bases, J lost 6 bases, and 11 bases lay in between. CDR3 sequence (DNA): TGTGCCAGCAGGAAAAGCGGGGATGAAAAACTGTTTTTT. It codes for CASRKSGDEKLFF.

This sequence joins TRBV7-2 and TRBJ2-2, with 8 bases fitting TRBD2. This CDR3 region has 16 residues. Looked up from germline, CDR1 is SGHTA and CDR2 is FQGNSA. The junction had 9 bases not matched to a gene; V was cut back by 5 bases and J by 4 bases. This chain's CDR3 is CASSGQGAGVTGELFF. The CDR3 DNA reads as TGTGCCAGCAGCGGTCAGGGAGCGGGAGTCACCGGGGAGCTGTTTTTT.

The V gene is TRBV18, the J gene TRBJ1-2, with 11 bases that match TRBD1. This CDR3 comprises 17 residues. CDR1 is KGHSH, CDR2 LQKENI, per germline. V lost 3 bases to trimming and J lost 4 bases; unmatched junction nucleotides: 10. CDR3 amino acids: CASSPPVGTGGGYGYTF. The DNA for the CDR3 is TGTGCCAGCTCACCCCCCGTTGGGACAGGGGGGGGCTATGGCTACACCTTC.

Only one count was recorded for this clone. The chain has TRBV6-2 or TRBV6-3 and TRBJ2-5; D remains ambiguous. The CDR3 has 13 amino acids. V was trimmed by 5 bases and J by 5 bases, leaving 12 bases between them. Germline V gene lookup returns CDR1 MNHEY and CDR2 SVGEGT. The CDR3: CASSPVLEETQYF. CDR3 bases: TGTGCCAGCAGTCCCGTTCTAGAGGAGACCCAGTACTTC.

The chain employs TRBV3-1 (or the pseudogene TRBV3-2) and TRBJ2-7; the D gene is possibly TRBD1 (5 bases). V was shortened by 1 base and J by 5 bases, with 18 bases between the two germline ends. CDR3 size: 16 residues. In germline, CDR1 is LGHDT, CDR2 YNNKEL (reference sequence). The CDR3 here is CASSQVLQGGSNEQYF. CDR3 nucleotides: TGTGCCAGCAGCCAAGTATTGCAGGGTGGCAGTAACGAGCAGTACTTC.

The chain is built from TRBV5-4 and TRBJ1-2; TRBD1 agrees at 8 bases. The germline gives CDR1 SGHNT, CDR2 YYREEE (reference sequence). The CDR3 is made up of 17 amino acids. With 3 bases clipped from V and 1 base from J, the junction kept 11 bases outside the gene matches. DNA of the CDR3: TGTGCCAGCAGCTCCGGGGGCGGGACAGGCATTAACTATGGCTACACCTTC. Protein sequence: CASSSGGGTGINYGYTF.